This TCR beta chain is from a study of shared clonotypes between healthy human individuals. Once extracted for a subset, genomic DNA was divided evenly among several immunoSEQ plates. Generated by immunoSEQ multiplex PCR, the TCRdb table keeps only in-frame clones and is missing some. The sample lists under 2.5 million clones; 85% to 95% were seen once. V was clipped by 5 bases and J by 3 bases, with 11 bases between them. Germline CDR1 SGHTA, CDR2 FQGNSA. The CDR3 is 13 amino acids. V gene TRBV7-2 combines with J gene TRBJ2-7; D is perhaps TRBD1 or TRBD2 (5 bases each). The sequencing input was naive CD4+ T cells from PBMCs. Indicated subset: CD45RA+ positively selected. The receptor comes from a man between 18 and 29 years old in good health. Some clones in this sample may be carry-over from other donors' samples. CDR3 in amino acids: CASSPGTSYEQYF. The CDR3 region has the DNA TGTGCCAGCAGCCCCGGGACGAGCTACGAGCAGTACTTC. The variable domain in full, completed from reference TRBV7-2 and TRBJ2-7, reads GAGVSQSPSNKVTEKGKDVELRCDPISGHTALYWYRQSLGQGLEFLIYFQGNSAPDKSGLPSDRFSAERTGGSVSTLTIQRTQQEDSAVYLCASSPGTSYEQYFGPGTRLTVT.